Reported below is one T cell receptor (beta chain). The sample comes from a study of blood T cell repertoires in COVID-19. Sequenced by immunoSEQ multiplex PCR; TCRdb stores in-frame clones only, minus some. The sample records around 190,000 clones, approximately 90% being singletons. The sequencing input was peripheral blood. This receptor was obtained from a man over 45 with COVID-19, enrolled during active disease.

The CDR3 reads CASSLDDSSNAFF. The CDR3 coding sequence is TGTGCCAGCAGCTTAGACGACAGCTCGAATGCTTTCTTT. The chain joins TRBV7-9 to TRBJ1-1, with TRBD1 as a possible D gene (5 bases). There are 13 residues in the CDR3. Germline V gene sequence: CDR1 SEHNR, CDR2 FQNEAQ (reference sequence). V dropped 1 base and J dropped 11 bases, with 14 bases sitting between them.